This T cell receptor beta chain is drawn from a study of T cells after yellow fever vaccination. This clonotype has more than one count but fewer than ten. In TCRdb, the 5' RACE reads were re-called with MiXCR into one record per CDR3 protein. The sample holds roughly 500,000 distinct CDR3 sequences, about a fifth seen once. V dropped 6 bases and J dropped 10 bases, with 20 bases sitting between them. The CDR3 spans 14 residues. Germline V gene sequence: CDR1 LNHNV, CDR2 YYDKDF (reference sequence). The clonotype comes from a man aged 25 to 40 who received the YFV17D yellow fever vaccine. Sequenced here: PBMCs, sampled 15 days after the yellow fever booster vaccination. This chain joins TRBV15 and TRBJ2-3, with D perhaps TRBD1 or TRBD2 (5 bases each). CDR3 DNA: TGTGCCACCAGTCGTAATCTAGGGACGAAGGCGCAGTATTTT. Translating it yields CATSRNLGTKAQYF.